The 23 T cell receptor beta chains presented below share a single source sample, sequenced in a study of cytomegalovirus exposure and HLA in healthy donors. PCR involved 60 Vbeta and 13 Jbeta primers. Repertoires were generated with immunoSEQ multiplex PCR, while TCRdb's copy carries only in-frame clones and drops some. The sample has around 100,000 clones; approximately 70% are singletons. The material sequenced was PBMCs. These receptors were collected from a woman between 50 and 59 years old in good health and CMV-seronegative.

The V gene is TRBV6-5, the J gene TRBJ2-1; 9 positions agree with TRBD1. The germline CDR1 and CDR2 sequences are MNHEY and SVGAGI. The CDR3 spans 15 residues. V lost 4 bases and J lost 6; bases outside the gene matches: 7. CDR3 DNA sequence: TGTGCCAGCAGTTCTCAGAGGGGACAGGGCAATGAGCAGTTCTTC. Translated: CASSSQRGQGNEQFF.

This clone was seen a handful of times. V is TRBV28 and J is TRBJ1-3; unclear D gene. CDR1 MDHEN and CDR2 SYDVKM come from the germline V gene. V was cut by 3 bases and J by 4 bases, with 16 bases left in between. The CDR3 loop spans 16 amino acids. The CDR3 DNA is TGTGCCAGCAGTTTTTATCTTAGCCATAGAGGAAACACCATATATTTT. This encodes CASSFYLSHRGNTIYF. Drawing the rest from reference TRBV28 and TRBJ1-3, the complete variable domain is DVKVTQSSRYLVKRTGEKVFLECVQDMDHENMFWYRQDPGLGLRLIYFSYDVKMKEKGDIPEGYSVSREKKERFSLILESASTNQTSMYLCASSFYLSHRGNTIYFGEGSWLTVV.

Only one count was recorded for this clone. The V and J genes are TRBV6-5 and TRBJ2-3; 12 bases align to TRBD2. The germline gives CDR1 MNHEY, CDR2 SVGAGI. Trimming at V came to 4 bases and at J to 3 bases, leaving 2 bases not matched to a gene. The CDR3 is 15 amino acids. This CDR3 reads CASSSTSGRTDTQYF. The DNA of the CDR3 is TGTGCCAGCAGTTCGACTAGCGGGAGAACAGATACGCAGTATTTT.

The rearrangement uses TRBV7-9 and TRBJ1-2; 7 nucleotides line up with TRBD1. After removal of 7 bases from V and 8 bases from J, the junction contained 10 bases not matched to a gene. The CDR3 has 13 amino acids. Germline V lookup: CDR1 SEHNR, CDR2 FQNEAQ (reference sequence). The CDR3 nucleotides read TGTGCCAGCACCAAGACAGGGATGGAGGGCTACACCTTC. Protein product: CASTKTGMEGYTF.

J is TRBJ2-5 and V is TRBV27, with 8 bases that match TRBD1. Trimming removed 3 bases from V and 7 bases from J; junction bases left unmatched: 16. CDR1 is MNHEY, CDR2 SMNVEV, per germline (reference sequence). The CDR3 runs 17 residues. This CDR3 reads CASSFLAEAGGYGTQYF. The CDR3 nucleotides are TGTGCCAGCAGTTTCTTAGCCGAGGCAGGGGGCTATGGGACCCAGTACTTC.

For the CDR3, the DNA is TGCAGCGTTGCCGACAGGGAGCGAGGAGGCTACACCTTC. Residues: CSVADRERGGYTF. The gene calls are TRBV29-1 and TRBJ1-2; TRBD1 matches 7 bases. The germline V gene encodes CDR1 SQVTM and CDR2 ANQGSEA. The CDR3 has 13 residues. The V gene end was trimmed by 4 bases and the J gene end by 8 bases; junction bases not matched to a gene: 10.

This sequence joins TRBV21-1 and TRBJ2-7; the tabulated D call, TRBD2, remains unverified against the DNA. TRBV21-1 is given as a pseudogene. The CDR3 has 15 residues. The CDR3 nucleotides read TGTGCCAGCAGCCAAACTAGCAGGAGGAGGGTCGAGCAGTACTTC. As protein: CASSQTSRRRVEQYF.

The chain recombines TRBV6-5 with TRBJ2-7; 10 nucleotides line up with TRBD1. The junction had 3 bases not matched to a gene; V was cut back by 4 bases and J by 0 bases. This CDR3 has 15 residues. CDR1 MNHEY and CDR2 SVGAGI come from the germline V gene. For the CDR3, the DNA is TGTGCCAGCAGTTTCCGGGACAGGGGCTCCTACGAGCAGTACTTC. Translation: CASSFRDRGSYEQYF.

The CDR3: CASSLVEGANYGYTF. Here the CDR3 DNA reads TGTGCCAGCAGCTTGGTCGAGGGGGCAAACTATGGCTACACCTTC. The gene calls are TRBV5-6 and TRBJ1-2; 7 bases are a match to TRBD1. The CDR3 totals 15 residues. V dropped 0 bases and J dropped 2; count of bases not matched to a gene: 4. CDR1 is SGHDT and CDR2 is YYEEEE in the germline V gene.

The sample holds a few counts of this clone. This sequence joins TRBV11-3 and TRBJ2-7; possible D gene TRBD1, 7 bases. Trimming stripped 4 bases from V and 6 bases from J, with 19 bases between. The length of the CDR3 is 15 residues. CDR1 is SGHNT and CDR2 is YENEEA in the germline V gene. CDR3 sequence (DNA): TGTGCCAGCAGCTACCGGACAGGAGGGTTGTTCGAGCAGTACTTC. The encoded protein is CASSYRTGGLFEQYF.

The rearrangement joins TRBV5-4 to TRBJ2-3; D is undetermined. V was cut by 2 bases and J by 0 bases, with 16 bases left in between. CDR1 is SGHNT, CDR2 YYREEE, per germline (reference sequence). The CDR3 sequence is 17 residues long. The DNA for the CDR3 is TGTGCCAGCAGCTTTGGTATCGTGGCGGAAAGCACAGATACGCAGTATTTT. Residues: CASSFGIVAESTDTQYF.

The V and J genes are TRBV13 and TRBJ2-1; 10 nucleotides align to TRBD2. The junction had 22 bases not matched to a gene; V was cut back by 5 bases and J by 6 bases. The CDR3 consists of 20 residues. The germline CDR1 and CDR2 sequences are PRHDT and FYEKMQ (reference sequence). DNA of the CDR3: TGTGCCAGCAGCCCCCGTGAGACAGGGGTACTAGCGGGACTAATCAATGAGCAGTTCTTC. Amino acid sequence: CASSPRETGVLAGLINEQFF.

The chain carries TRBV7-6 and TRBJ1-5; D unclear. Germline CDR1 reads SGHVS; CDR2 reads FNYEAQ. Trimming took off 4 bases at V and 7 bases at J, with 14 bases between the two ends. This CDR3 is 14 amino acids long. The CDR3 DNA follows: TGTGCCAGCAGCTCCGGAGATTTCGGGCAGCCCCAGCATTTT. This sequence encodes CASSSGDFGQPQHF. The full variable domain, in which reference TRBV7-6 and TRBJ1-5 provide the parts outside the CDR3, is GAGVSQSPRYKVTKRGQDVALRCDPISGHVSLYWYRQALGQGPEFLTYFNYEAQQDKSGLPNDRFSAERPEGSISTLTIQRTEQRDSAMYRCASSSGDFGQPQHFGDGTRLSIL.

The chain couples TRBV30 to TRBJ2-7; no reliable D call. The CDR3 is 12 amino acids. CDR1 and CDR2 (germline): GTSNPN, SVGIG (reference sequence). The V end was cut by 3 bases, the J end by 1 base, with 7 bases between. CDR3 nucleotide sequence: TGTGCCTGGAGAGAGGAATCCTACGAGCAGTACTTC. Its protein is CAWREESYEQYF.

The chain employs TRBV6-5 and TRBJ2-1; possible D gene TRBD2, 6 bases. Trimming removed 7 bases at V and 9 bases at J, with 10 bases between. Germline V lookup: CDR1 MNHEY, CDR2 SVGAGI. This CDR3 spans 11 amino acids. CDR3 bases: TGTGCCAGCACTTTGGGAGGTGAGCAGTTCTTC. This encodes CASTLGGEQFF.

A word on this clone: This specimen includes other DNA sequences encoding the same CDR3. The CDR3 nucleotides read TGCGCCAGCAGCTTGGACAGCTCGGGGAGCAATCAGCCCCAGCATTTT. Translating gives CASSLDSSGSNQPQHF. The V gene is TRBV5-1, the J gene TRBJ1-5; D is ambiguous. V was trimmed by 0 bases and J by 1 base, leaving 11 bases between them. Germline V lookup: CDR1 SGHRS, CDR2 YFSETQ. This CDR3 contains 16 residues.

This chain connects TRBV5-1 to TRBJ2-2; D is ambiguous. Germline-derived CDR1 and CDR2 are SGHRS and YFSETQ. The CDR3 sequence is 15 residues long. The V gene lost 4 bases and the J gene lost 1 base, with 11 bases spanning the gap. In DNA form, the CDR3 reads TGCGCCAGCAGCCGTAGACAAATGAACACCGGGGAGCTGTTTTTT. This sequence encodes CASSRRQMNTGELFF. The full variable domain, its missing parts supplied by reference TRBV5-1 and TRBJ2-2, is KAGVTQTPRYLIKTRGQQVTLSCSPISGHRSVSWYQQTPGQGLQFLFEYFSETQRNKGNFPGRFSGRQFSNSRSEMNVSTLELGDSALYLCASSRRQMNTGELFFGEGSRLTVL.

The chain couples TRBV7-6 to TRBJ2-3, with D possibly being TRBD2 (6 bases). CDR3 size: 15 residues. Germline V gives CDR1 SGHVS, CDR2 FNYEAQ. V gave up 1 base and J gave up 5 bases, with 13 bases separating them. The CDR3 loop reads CASSLVGEAQDTQYF. The CDR3 DNA reads as TGTGCCAGCAGCTTAGTCGGGGAGGCTCAAGATACGCAGTATTTT. Combining the CDR3 with reference TRBV7-6 and TRBJ2-3 gives the whole variable domain GAGVSQSPRYKVTKRGQDVALRCDPISGHVSLYWYRQALGQGPEFLTYFNYEAQQDKSGLPNDRFSAERPEGSISTLTIQRTEQRDSAMYRCASSLVGEAQDTQYFGPGTRLTVL.

The V gene is TRBV19, the J gene TRBJ2-1; 10 nucleotides match TRBD2. J lost 0 bases, V lost 5 bases, and 1 base had no gene match. The CDR3 extends over 15 amino acids. The germline gives CDR1 LNHDA, CDR2 SQIVND (reference sequence). This CDR3 is CASSSSGSSYNEQFF. In nucleotides, the CDR3 is TGTGCCAGTAGTTCTAGCGGGAGCTCCTACAATGAGCAGTTCTTC. Filled out from reference TRBV19 and TRBJ2-1, the complete variable domain reads DGGITQSPKYLFRKEGQNVTLSCEQNLNHDAMYWYRQDPGQGLRLIYYSQIVNDFQKGDIAEGYSVSREKKESFPLTVTSAQKNPTAFYLCASSSSGSSYNEQFFGPGTRLTVL.

The chain carries TRBV5-4 and TRBJ2-1; 10 bases line up with TRBD2. The CDR3 is 17 amino acids. Germline CDR1 and CDR2: SGHNT and YYREEE (reference sequence). The J segment lost 1 base and the V segment lost 4 bases, leaving 8 bases of the junction unmatched. DNA for the CDR3: TGTGCCAGCAGCGTTAGCGGGAGGACACCTTCCTACAATGAGCAGTTCTTC. Translated, it gives CASSVSGRTPSYNEQFF.

Only a few counts were recorded for this clone. V usage is TRBV4-1 and J usage is TRBJ2-1, with D perhaps matching TRBD2 (5 bases). V gave up 1 base and J gave up 8 bases, with 12 bases separating them. The CDR3 runs to 14 residues. CDR1 and CDR2 from the germline V gene are MGHRA and YSYEKL. CDR3 DNA: TGCGCCAGCAGCCAAGGTGGGAGTGTCGATGAGCAGTTCTTC. This sequence encodes CASSQGGSVDEQFF.

This chain connects TRBV29-1 to TRBJ1-2; 12 nucleotides line up with TRBD1. V was pared by 7 bases and J by 4 bases, with 4 bases of the junction left unmatched. CDR1 SQVTM and CDR2 ANQGSEA come from the germline V gene. The CDR3 extends over 13 amino acids. CDR3 nucleotide sequence: TGCAGCGGGGACAGGGGGCGAGCCTATGGCTACACCTTC. Amino acids: CSGDRGRAYGYTF. The entire variable domain, with the rest obtained from reference TRBV29-1 and TRBJ1-2, is as follows: SAVISQKPSRDICQRGTSLTIQCQVDSQVTMMFWYRQQPGQSLTLIATANQGSEATYESGFVIDKFPISRPNLTFSTLTVSNMSPEDSSIYLCSGDRGRAYGYTFGSGTRLTVV.

The rearrangement uses TRBV5-1 and TRBJ2-7; 8 bases are shared with TRBD1. Germline CDR1 reads SGHRS; CDR2 reads YFSETQ. The junction had 8 bases not matched to a gene; V was cut back by 2 bases and J by 1 base. The CDR3 consists of 16 residues. CDR3 sequence: CASSLSWTGSSYEQYF. CDR3 nucleotide sequence: TGCGCCAGCAGCTTAAGTTGGACAGGGTCGTCCTACGAGCAGTACTTC.